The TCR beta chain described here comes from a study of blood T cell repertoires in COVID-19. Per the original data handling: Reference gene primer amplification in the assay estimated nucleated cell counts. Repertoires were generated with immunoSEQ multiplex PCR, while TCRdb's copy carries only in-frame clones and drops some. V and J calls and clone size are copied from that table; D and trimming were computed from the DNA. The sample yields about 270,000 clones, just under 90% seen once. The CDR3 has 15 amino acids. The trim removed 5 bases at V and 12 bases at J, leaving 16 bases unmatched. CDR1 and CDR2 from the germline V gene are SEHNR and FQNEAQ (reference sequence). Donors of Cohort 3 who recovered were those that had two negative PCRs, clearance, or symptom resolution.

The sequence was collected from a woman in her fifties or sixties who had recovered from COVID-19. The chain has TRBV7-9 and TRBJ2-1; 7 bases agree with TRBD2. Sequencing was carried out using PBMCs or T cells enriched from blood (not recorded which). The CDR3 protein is CASSPRAGEWSGQFF. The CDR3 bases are TGTGCCAGCAGCCCCCGCGCGGGAGAGTGGTCAGGGCAGTTCTTC.